These 24 T cell receptor beta chains were all obtained from the same sample, sequenced in a study of T cells in Graves' hyperthyroidism and ophthalmopathy. Amplified TCR beta CDR3 regions derived from RNA transcripts. TCR CDR3 underwent first-round RT-PCR with the HTBI primer set. TCRdb passed the multiplex PCR reads through MiXCR, listing each CDR3 protein once. Of roughly 500,000 distinct CDR3 sequences listed, around 46% were seen once; the top ten hold 15% to 20%. Sample: peripheral blood or thyroid tissue (not recorded which). Every receptor here comes from an adult woman with Graves' disease, either hyperthyroidism or ophthalmopathy (not recorded which).

The chain has TRBV5-4 and TRBJ2-2, with 9 bases identical to TRBD1. The trim removed 4 bases at V and 4 bases at J, leaving 2 bases unmatched. The CDR3 has 14 residues. Germline CDR1 reads SGHNT; CDR2 reads YYREEE (reference sequence). CDR3 sequence (DNA): TGTGCCAGCAGCGGGGACAGGGTCACCGGGGAGCTGTTTTTT. The encoded protein is CASSGDRVTGELFF. The full variable domain, in which reference TRBV5-4 and TRBJ2-2 provide the parts outside the CDR3, is ETGVTQSPTHLIKTRGQQVTLRCSSQSGHNTVSWYQQALGQGPQFIFQYYREEENGRGNFPPRFSGLQFPNYSSELNVNALELDDSALYLCASSGDRVTGELFFGEGSRLTVL.

The J gene is TRBJ1-1, the V gene TRBV10-3; D unresolved. Trimming shortened V by 9 bases and J by 4 bases, and 12 bases separated the two germline ends. Germline CDR1 and CDR2: ENHRY and SYGVKD. This CDR3 contains 12 residues. CDR3 coding DNA: TGTGCCATGTCCGAGTTGGGCACTGAAGCTTTCTTT. Residues: CAMSELGTEAFF.

The rearrangement uses TRBV5-1 and TRBJ1-1, with 10 positions matching TRBD1. The V segment lost 0 bases and the J segment 0 bases; nucleotides outside the gene matches: 8. The CDR3 contains 18 residues. Germline loops: CDR1 SGHRS, CDR2 YFSETQ. The CDR3 here is CASSLGFRTGGLNTEAFF. The CDR3, as DNA: TGCGCCAGCAGCTTGGGGTTTCGGACAGGGGGATTGAACACTGAAGCTTTCTTT.

This clonotype showed up just once. This chain links TRBV11-2 with TRBJ1-5; D perhaps matches TRBD1 (5 bases). Germline loops: CDR1 SGHAT, CDR2 FQNNGV. V dropped 3 bases and J dropped 11 bases, with 20 bases sitting between them. This CDR3 region has 15 residues. CDR3 in amino acids: CASSLASGGEETQHF. CDR3 in DNA: TGTGCCAGCAGCTTGGCTAGCGGGGGTGAAGAGACCCAGCATTTT.

This clonotype was counted ten times or more. The chain couples TRBV20-1 to TRBJ2-3; the match to TRBD2 covers 9 bases. The CDR3 totals 14 residues. Looked up from germline, CDR1 is DFQATT and CDR2 is SNEGSKA (reference sequence). The V gene end was trimmed by 4 bases and the J gene end by 5 bases; junction bases not matched to a gene: 7. Here the CDR3 reads CSATEREVVDTQYF. The DNA for the CDR3 is TGCAGTGCTACGGAGCGGGAGGTGGTAGATACGCAGTATTTT.

The rearrangement links TRBV11-2 to TRBJ2-7; D is uncertain. This CDR3 contains 15 residues. The germline V and J ends were trimmed by 8 bases and 4 bases, with 21 bases remaining between them. Per the germline V gene, CDR1 is SGHAT and CDR2 is FQNNGV. The CDR3 sequence is CASVEDPDSVYEQYF. In DNA form, the CDR3 reads TGTGCCAGCGTTGAAGATCCCGACTCCGTATACGAGCAGTACTTC.

This CDR3 is CSARSHRGQETQYF. Here the CDR3 DNA reads TGCAGTGCTAGATCCCACAGGGGGCAAGAGACCCAGTACTTC. V gene TRBV20-1 combines with J gene TRBJ2-5, with TRBD1 matching over 8 bases. CDR1 is DFQATT, CDR2 SNEGSKA, per germline (reference sequence). The CDR3 extends over 14 amino acids. Germline trimming cut 2 bases from V and 2 bases from J; bases unmatched to any gene: 4.

The J gene is TRBJ2-5, the V gene TRBV7-2; D not certain. This CDR3 comprises 13 residues. Germline CDR1 reads SGHTA; CDR2 reads FQGNSA. V lost 1 base to trimming and J lost 10 bases, with 13 bases between them. CDR3 region: CASSLVPKDSQYF. CDR3 coding DNA: TGTGCCAGCAGCTTAGTCCCTAAGGATAGCCAGTACTTC. Full variable domain (remainder filled in from reference TRBV7-2 and TRBJ2-5): GAGVSQSPSNKVTEKGKDVELRCDPISGHTALYWYRQSLGQGLEFLIYFQGNSAPDKSGLPSDRFSAERTGGSVSTLTIQRTQQEDSAVYLCASSLVPKDSQYFGPGTRLLVL.

This clonotype came up many times. The V call is TRBV7-2, the J call TRBJ2-5; TRBD2 agrees at 10 bases. Germline CDR1 SGHTA, CDR2 FQGNSA. The CDR3 contains 13 residues. The trim removed 3 bases at V and 5 bases at J, leaving 0 bases unmatched. The CDR3 DNA sequence: TGTGCCAGCAGCTTTAGCGGGAGGGAGACCCAGTACTTC. Amino acids: CASSFSGRETQYF.

As concerns this clonotype: The junction and the germline gene differ at one end; a read error may be behind it. V usage is TRBV5-4 and J usage is TRBJ1-2, with D perhaps TRBD1 (6 bases). The CDR3 length is 17 residues. Germline V gene lookup returns CDR1 SGHNT and CDR2 YYREEE (reference sequence). CDR3: CASSLAIGQPSNYGYAF. Written as DNA, the CDR3 is TGTGCCAGCAGCCTAGCCATAGGACAGCCCTCTAACTATGGCTACGCCTTC.

This chain uses TRBV7-6 with TRBJ1-3; 8 nucleotides align to TRBD1. CDR1 and CDR2 (germline): SGHVS, FNYEAQ. V gave up 3 bases and J gave up 2 bases; unmatched junction bases: 3. The length of the CDR3 is 15 residues. CDR3 coding DNA: TGTGCCAGCAGCTTGGCGACAGGGGCTGGAAACACCATATATTTT. Translation: CASSLATGAGNTIYF.

Regarding this clonotype: Because it lacks the conserved phenylalanine or tryptophan at the end, this CDR3 is likely a read error. The DNA is left out, because the CDR3 cannot be placed on it with certainty; the CDR3 is given as TCRdb lists it. The gene calls are TRBV7-9 and TRBJ1-6; the tabulated D call, TRBD1, remains unverified against the DNA. The CDR3 adds up to 9 amino acids, both ends counted. From germline, CDR1 is SEHNR and CDR2 FQNEAQ (reference sequence). CDR3: CASSSTRQG.

This clonotype has a count of ten or more. The V gene is TRBV29-1, the J gene TRBJ1-3; D is unclear. CDR1 is SQVTM, CDR2 ANQGSEA, per germline. The CDR3 covers 13 residues. The germline V and J ends were trimmed by 0 bases and 0 bases, with 3 bases remaining between them. The CDR3 DNA follows: TGCAGCGTTGAAGAGAACTCTGGAAACACCATATATTTT. Its translation: CSVEENSGNTIYF.

This clonotype has a count of ten or more. The genes are TRBV5-4 and TRBJ1-2; 9 bases agree with TRBD1. CDR1 and CDR2 (germline): SGHNT, YYREEE (reference sequence). The CDR3 length is 12 residues. The V segment lost 3 bases and the J segment 10 bases; nucleotides outside the gene matches: 4. DNA for the CDR3: TGTGCCAGCAGCTGGGGACAGGGCCTCTACACCTTC. Translated, it gives CASSWGQGLYTF.

This clonotype was seen a few times. The V and J genes are TRBV2 and TRBJ1-5, with a weak D call TRBD1 (6 bases). Germline V gene lookup returns CDR1 SNHLY and CDR2 FYNNEI. CDR3 length: 13 residues. V was cut by 6 bases and J by 7 bases, with 13 bases left in between. The CDR3 spells CASRPQGGQPQHF. The CDR3 DNA reads as TGTGCCAGCAGGCCACAGGGAGGCCAGCCCCAGCATTTT.

This clonotype was detected a few times. The chain carries TRBV10-3 and TRBJ1-1, with D hard to call. Looked up from germline, CDR1 is ENHRY and CDR2 is SYGVKD. This CDR3 spans 14 amino acids. V lost 0 bases to trimming and J lost 3 bases, with 8 bases between them. CDR3 bases: TGTGCCATCAGTGAGTCGGAAGGTTACACTGAAGCTTTCTTT. Translation: CAISESEGYTEAFF.

This rearrangement joins TRBV6-5 to TRBJ1-1, with TRBD1 matching 7 bases. Trimming at V came to 6 bases and at J to 1 base, leaving 5 bases not matched to a gene. Per the germline V gene, CDR1 is MNHEY and CDR2 is SVGAGI. The CDR3 is made up of 14 amino acids. For the CDR3, the DNA is TGTGCCAGCAGATCGACAGGGCGGAACACTGAAGCTTTCTTT. Its protein product is CASRSTGRNTEAFF.

This clonotype was counted a few times. The genes are TRBV25-1 and TRBJ1-3; D remains ambiguous. The CDR3 totals 12 residues. Trimming took off 5 bases at V and 7 bases at J, with 9 bases between the two ends. Per germline, CDR1 MGHDK and CDR2 SYGVNS. CDR3 coding DNA: TGTGCCAGCAGTTTAAAATGGAACACCATATATTTT. It yields the protein CASSLKWNTIYF.

The chain links TRBV7-9 to TRBJ1-2; no clear D. Germline V gene sequence: CDR1 SEHNR, CDR2 FQNEAQ (reference sequence). Trimming took off 6 bases at V and 3 bases at J, with 14 bases between the two ends. This CDR3 region has 14 residues. CDR3: CASSPLRAYYGYTF. CDR3 nucleotides: TGTGCCAGCAGTCCCCTCCGGGCCTACTATGGCTACACCTTC.

This clonotype was seen at least ten times. The chain couples TRBV6-5 to TRBJ2-5; 7 bases match TRBD1. V was pared by 6 bases and J by 0 bases, with 7 bases of the junction left unmatched. The germline V gene has CDR1 MNHEY and CDR2 SVGAGI. This CDR3 contains 15 residues. This chain's CDR3 is CASRGGRPYQETQYF. CDR3 DNA sequence: TGTGCCAGCAGAGGGGGCCGGCCGTACCAAGAGACCCAGTACTTC.

This clonotype was seen at least ten times. The V call is TRBV20-1, the J call TRBJ1-5; D is perhaps TRBD1 (5 bases). The CDR3 contains 14 residues. Germline CDR1 is DFQATT and CDR2 is SNEGSKA (reference sequence). V dropped 0 bases and J dropped 1 base, with 7 bases sitting between them. The CDR3 spells CSARDYRSNQPQHF. CDR3 sequence (DNA): TGCAGTGCTAGAGATTACAGGAGCAATCAGCCCCAGCATTTT.

The chain recombines TRBV2 with TRBJ1-2; 7 nucleotides agree with TRBD1. The germline V gene encodes CDR1 SNHLY and CDR2 FYNNEI. The CDR3 length is 16 residues. V gave up 6 bases and J gave up 2 bases; unmatched junction bases: 12. CDR3 loop: CASRRSGTVVNYGYTF. Written as DNA, the CDR3 is TGTGCCAGCAGGAGGAGCGGGACAGTGGTAAACTATGGCTACACCTTC.

The rearrangement uses TRBV6-6 and TRBJ2-5; D unclear. CDR1 is MNHNY, CDR2 SVGAGI, per germline (reference sequence). This CDR3 has 13 residues. Trimming shortened V by 1 base and J by 4 bases, and 7 bases separated the two germline ends. The CDR3 sequence is CASSYFGRETQYF. CDR3 coding DNA: TGTGCCAGCAGTTACTTCGGCAGAGAGACCCAGTACTTC.

This chain links TRBV10-3 with TRBJ1-1; the match to TRBD1 covers 7 bases. The germline CDR1 and CDR2 sequences are ENHRY and SYGVKD. J was trimmed by 2 bases and V by 0 bases; bases with no gene match: 3. The CDR3 consists of 15 residues. In nucleotides, the CDR3 is TGTGCCATCAGTGAGTCGAGACAGGGCAACACTGAAGCTTTCTTT. It specifies CAISESRQGNTEAFF.